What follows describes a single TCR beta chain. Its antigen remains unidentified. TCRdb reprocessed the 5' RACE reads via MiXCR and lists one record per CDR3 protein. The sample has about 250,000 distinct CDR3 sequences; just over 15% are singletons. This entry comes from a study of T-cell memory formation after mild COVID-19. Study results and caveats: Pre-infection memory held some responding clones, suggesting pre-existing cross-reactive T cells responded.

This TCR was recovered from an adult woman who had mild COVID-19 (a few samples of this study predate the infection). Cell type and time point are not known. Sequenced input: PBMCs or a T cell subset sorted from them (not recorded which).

The DNA of the CDR3 is TGTGCCTGGAGACGGCAGGCCGGTTACGAGCAGTACTTC. Protein product: CAWRRQAGYEQYF. The chain employs TRBV30 and TRBJ2-7; no definite D call. Germline V gene lookup returns CDR1 GTSNPN and CDR2 SVGIG (reference sequence). This CDR3 has 13 residues. V dropped 3 bases and J dropped 4 bases, with 13 bases sitting between them.